The entry below describes one T cell receptor beta chain. Its specificity is unknown. These data originate in a study of T cell responses to AZD1222 COVID-19 vaccine. Study-wide results and caveats: As reported, nearly half of all spike-specific TCRs target variant regions that are unmutated. Repertoire samples came only from after the peak T cell response. Spike-specific TCR breadth and depth were elevated following two AZD1222 doses.

Sequencing was performed with immunoSEQ multiplex PCR; in TCRdb, only in-frame clones are kept and a portion is missing. The table shows approximately 170,000 clones, with just over 90% occurring only once. V gave up 5 bases and J gave up 9 bases, with 12 bases separating them. The germline gives CDR1 SGHTS, CDR2 YDEGEE. This CDR3 spans 13 amino acids. Material: peripheral blood, obtained 28 days after the second AZD1222 dose. V and J are TRBV5-8 and TRBJ1-6, with D possibly TRBD1 on 5 matching bases. The receptor comes from an adult who received the AZD1222 COVID-19 vaccine. The CDR3 sequence: CASSWTLTSPLHF. In nucleotides, the CDR3 is TGTGCCAGCAGTTGGACACTTACTTCACCCCTCCACTTT.